This T cell receptor beta chain was captured in a study of T cells in Graves' hyperthyroidism and ophthalmopathy. This clonotype has ten or more counts. RNA transcripts provided the source from which TCR beta CDR3 regions were amplified. The HTBI primer set drove a first-round RT-PCR of the TCR CDR3. TCRdb re-called the multiplex PCR reads through MiXCR, storing one row per CDR3 protein. The data show 550,000 to 850,000 distinct CDR3 sequences, with 15% to 20% seen just once and approximately 16% held by the top ten. This sequence originates from a woman between 45 and 60 years old with Graves' hyperthyroidism that later progressed to Graves' ophthalmopathy. The sample taken for sequencing was blood.

The CDR3 DNA is TGTGCCAGCAGTCACCCGGACAGGTCCACTGAAGCTTTCTTT. This codes for CASSHPDRSTEAFF. The V gene is TRBV6-1, the J gene TRBJ1-1; 7 bases line up with TRBD1. This CDR3 is built from 14 residues. Germline trimming cut 5 bases from V and 4 bases from J; bases unmatched to any gene: 7. Germline lookup yields CDR1 MNHNS and CDR2 SASEGT.